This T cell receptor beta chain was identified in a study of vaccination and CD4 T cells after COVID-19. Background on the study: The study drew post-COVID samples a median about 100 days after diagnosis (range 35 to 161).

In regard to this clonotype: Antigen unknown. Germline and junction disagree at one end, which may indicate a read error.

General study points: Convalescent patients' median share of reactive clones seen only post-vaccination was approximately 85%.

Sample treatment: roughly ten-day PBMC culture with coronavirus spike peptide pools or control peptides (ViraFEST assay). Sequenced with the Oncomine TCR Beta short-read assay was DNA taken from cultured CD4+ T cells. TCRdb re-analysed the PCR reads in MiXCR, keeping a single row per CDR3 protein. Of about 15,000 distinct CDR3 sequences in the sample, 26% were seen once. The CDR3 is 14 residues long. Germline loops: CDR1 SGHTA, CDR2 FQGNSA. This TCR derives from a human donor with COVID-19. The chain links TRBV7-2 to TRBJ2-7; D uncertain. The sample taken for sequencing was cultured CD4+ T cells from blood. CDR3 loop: CVSSLVAASYEQYF. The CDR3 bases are TGTGTCAGCAGCTTAGTGGCGGCCTCCTACGAGCAGTACTTC.